This T cell receptor beta chain came from a study of shared clonotypes between healthy human individuals. Study results and caveats: The naive CD4 repertoires of a few donors were compared, and approximately 5% of clonotypes were shared. Naive subsets, compared against memory subsets, generally had larger estimated richness values.

Measured with immunoSEQ multiplex PCR; TCRdb has only the in-frame clones, and not every one. The sample lists a few million clones; 85% to 95% were seen once. CDR1 MNHEY and CDR2 SVGAGI come from the germline V gene. This CDR3 is 14 amino acids long. Trimming removed 3 bases at V and 1 base at J, with 10 bases between. This clone was counted a few times. Antigen unknown. Donation came from healthy HIV-negative adults that had no recent acute infections or vaccinations. The specimen was naive CD4+ T cells from PBMCs. Sample subset: CD45RA+ positively selected. This rearrangement joins TRBV6-5 to TRBJ2-7; a weak D match, TRBD1 (6 bases). The clonotype comes from a man aged 18 to 30 in good health. Some clones in this sample may be carry-over from other donors' samples. The CDR3 coding sequence is TGTGCCAGCAGTTATTGGGGGCCGTCCTACGAGCAGTACTTC. As protein: CASSYWGPSYEQYF.